The 19 T cell receptor beta chains in this list originate from one sample, sequenced in a study of blood T cells in healthy people across ages. The second PCR ran about 6 to 12 cycles with a sample-barcoded 5' primer and J-beta primers. Using its own MiXCR run on the 5' RACE reads, TCRdb lists one record per CDR3 protein. The profile shows some 940,000 distinct CDR3 sequences, 25% to 30% of them singletons. In addition, the sample was reused for a study of T cells of mothers and their children.

The sample taken for sequencing was blood. The receptors shown here come from a middle-aged woman in good health.

This clonotype turned up a few times. The J gene is TRBJ1-2, the V gene TRBV12-3 or TRBV12-4; perhaps TRBD1 as D (6 bases). The germline V and J ends were trimmed by 7 bases and 4 bases, with 16 bases remaining between them. The CDR3 spans 14 residues. This chain's CDR3 is CASNPRGLSYGYTF. The CDR3 nucleotides are TGTGCCAGCAACCCCAGGGGCCTAAGCTATGGCTACACCTTC.

This chain joins TRBV29-1 and TRBJ2-5; a possible D gene is TRBD2 (6 bases). Germline assignment: CDR1 SQVTM and CDR2 ANQGSEA. The CDR3 consists of 16 residues. Trimming pared 4 bases from V and 0 bases from J, leaving 18 bases between. CDR3 amino acids: CSVGGGTDIYQETQYF. The DNA of the CDR3 is TGCAGCGTTGGAGGCGGGACTGACATTTACCAAGAGACCCAGTACTTC.

The V and J genes are TRBV12-3 or TRBV12-4 and TRBJ2-7; 7 bases map to TRBD1. After removal of 8 bases from V and 2 bases from J, the junction contained 12 bases not matched to a gene. The length of the CDR3 is 15 residues. The DNA of the CDR3 is TGTGCCAGCTCTCAGGTACAGGGGTCCGCCTACGAGCAGTACTTC. Its protein is CASSQVQGSAYEQYF.

The V and J genes are TRBV20-1 and TRBJ1-5; perhaps TRBD1 as D (5 bases). The V end was cut by 3 bases, the J end by 6 bases, with 12 bases between. The CDR3 covers 13 residues. Germline CDR1 and CDR2: DFQATT and SNEGSKA (reference sequence). The CDR3 DNA follows: TGCAGTGCTAGCCGGGACGGTTTTCAGCCCCAGCATTTT. Its translation is CSASRDGFQPQHF.

This clonotype was found a few times. The genes are TRBV9 and TRBJ2-3; 8 nucleotides match TRBD2. V lost 0 bases and J lost 2; bases outside the gene matches: 5. Germline values: CDR1 SGDLS, CDR2 YYNGEE. This CDR3 has 16 amino acids. The chain's CDR3 is CASSVGIGGATDTQYF. The CDR3 DNA sequence: TGTGCCAGCAGCGTAGGTATCGGGGGGGCCACAGATACGCAGTATTTT.

As regards this clonotype: At one end, the junction sequence differs from germline, possibly due to a read error. The CDR3 coding sequence is TGTGCCGGCAGCCCCCGAGAGGCAGGAGGCTATGGCTACACCTTC. Its translation: CAGSPREAGGYGYTF. V gene TRBV13 combines with J gene TRBJ1-2; D gene ambiguous. The V gene's germline CDR1 is PRHDT and CDR2 FYEKMQ (reference sequence). The CDR3 contains 15 residues.

In this sample, this clonotype turned up many times. V usage is TRBV12-3 or TRBV12-4 and J usage is TRBJ2-7, with D maybe TRBD2 (6 bases). V was trimmed by 6 bases and J by 3 bases, leaving 9 bases between them. This CDR3 region has 12 residues. CDR3 coding DNA: TGTGCCAGCAGCTCCGGGGGCTACGAGCAGTACTTC. Protein product: CASSSGGYEQYF.

This clonotype was observed once. Given a much more abundant clone one base away, this may be a read error. The rearrangement joins TRBV10-3 to TRBJ2-3; a weak D match, TRBD2 (6 bases). CDR3 length: 13 residues. Germline V gives CDR1 ENHRY, CDR2 SYGVKD. V lost 6 bases to trimming and J lost 2 bases, with 9 bases between them. As DNA, the CDR3 is TGTGCCATCAGCCGGGACTTCACAGATACGCAGTATTTT. Its protein is CAISRDFTDTQYF.

The chain couples TRBV5-1 to TRBJ1-5; D is unclear. The CDR3 runs 15 residues. With 1 base removed from V and 0 bases from J, the gap between germline ends came to 8 bases. In germline, CDR1 is SGHRS, CDR2 YFSETQ. The CDR3 here is CASSLSGSSNQPQHF. In DNA, the CDR3 is TGCGCCAGCAGCTTGTCGGGTTCTAGCAATCAGCCCCAGCATTTT.

The J gene is TRBJ2-7, the V gene TRBV27, with D possibly being TRBD2 (6 bases). The CDR3 is 14 residues long. CDR1 and CDR2 from the germline V gene are MNHEY and SMNVEV (reference sequence). The V end lost 5 bases, the J end lost 7 bases, and 18 bases lay between the germline ends. The CDR3 loop reads CASSPGWGGVEQYF. The CDR3 DNA reads as TGTGCCAGCAGTCCCGGGTGGGGAGGCGTAGAGCAGTACTTC.

This clonotype was detected a few times. The chain links TRBV19 to TRBJ2-1, with 11 bases fitting TRBD1. V lost 3 bases and J lost 8; bases outside the gene matches: 12. Germline CDR1 and CDR2: LNHDA and SQIVND (reference sequence). This CDR3 is 17 amino acids long. The CDR3 protein is CASSIPGQGASNDEQFF. The CDR3 nucleotides read TGTGCCAGTAGTATTCCTGGACAGGGGGCGTCTAACGATGAGCAGTTCTTC.

This clonotype occurred a few times. The chain links TRBV28 to TRBJ1-1; D remains ambiguous. V gave up 1 base and J gave up 7 bases, with 13 bases separating them. This CDR3 is 14 amino acids long. Germline lookup yields CDR1 MDHEN and CDR2 SYDVKM. The CDR3 sequence: CASSLLRAQNEAFF. In DNA form, the CDR3 reads TGTGCCAGCAGTTTATTAAGAGCCCAGAATGAAGCTTTCTTT.

This clonotype was counted a few times. The CDR3: CASSVVPQGAAGELFF. CDR3 bases: TGTGCCAGCAGCGTAGTCCCACAGGGTGCCGCCGGGGAGCTGTTTTTT. The chain couples TRBV9 to TRBJ2-2; TRBD1 is a possible D gene (6 bases). The V and J ends lost 0 bases and 6 bases respectively, with 15 bases between them. The CDR3 has 16 amino acids. Germline V lookup: CDR1 SGDLS, CDR2 YYNGEE.

V gene TRBV18 combines with J gene TRBJ1-2; no firm D call. The CDR3 is made up of 16 amino acids. The V gene lost 3 bases and the J gene lost 3 bases, with 17 bases spanning the gap. Germline lookup yields CDR1 KGHSH and CDR2 LQKENI. In DNA, the CDR3 is TGTGCCAGCTCACCGCAGTTAGGTGGGTCGTACTATGGCTACACCTTC. This gives the protein CASSPQLGGSYYGYTF. The full variable domain, rest sourced from reference TRBV18 and TRBJ1-2, is NAGVMQNPRHLVRRRGQEARLRCSPMKGHSHVYWYRQLPEEGLKFMVYLQKENIIDESGMPKERFSAEFPKEGPSILRIQQVVRGDSAAYFCASSPQLGGSYYGYTFGSGTRLTVV.

The V call is TRBV7-3, the J call TRBJ2-1; TRBD1 aligns across 8 bases. Germline V gene lookup returns CDR1 SGHTA and CDR2 FQGTGA. V lost 6 bases and J lost 9; bases outside the gene matches: 7. The CDR3 is 13 amino acids. The CDR3 is CASSRAGGGEQFF. CDR3 coding DNA: TGTGCCAGCAGTAGGGCAGGGGGCGGTGAGCAGTTCTTC.

The table lists this clonotype with a few counts. This rearrangement joins TRBV9 to TRBJ2-7; 8 bases align to TRBD1. CDR3 length: 15 amino acids. The V gene end was trimmed by 2 bases and the J gene end by 4 bases; junction bases not matched to a gene: 8. Germline V gene sequence: CDR1 SGDLS, CDR2 YYNGEE. The CDR3 reads CASSVTDRGMYEQYF. CDR3 DNA: TGTGCCAGCAGCGTGACCGACAGGGGCATGTACGAGCAGTACTTC.

This chain uses TRBV28 with TRBJ2-1; D might be TRBD2 (6 bases). Trimming stripped 3 bases from V and 10 bases from J, with 10 bases between. The CDR3 covers 12 residues. From germline, CDR1 is MDHEN and CDR2 SYDVKM. The DNA for the CDR3 is TGTGCCAGCAGTTTCGAGGCGGGGGAGCAGTTCTTC. Amino acid sequence: CASSFEAGEQFF.

This clonotype was seen only a few times. The chain carries TRBV20-1 and TRBJ2-3, with no clear D. This CDR3 is built from 15 residues. CDR1 and CDR2 (germline): DFQATT, SNEGSKA (reference sequence). V gave up 0 bases and J gave up 6 bases, with 16 bases separating them. The CDR3 loop is CSARDRGEVVDTQYF. DNA of the CDR3: TGCAGTGCTAGAGATCGAGGAGAGGTGGTGGATACGCAGTATTTT.

The chain is built from TRBV6-2 or TRBV6-3 and TRBJ2-7; D may be TRBD1 (5 bases). The germline V gene has CDR1 MNHEY and CDR2 SVGEGT. Between the trimmed V and J ends, which lost 8 bases and 0 bases, there was a span of 20 bases. The CDR3 runs to 16 residues. In nucleotides, the CDR3 is TGTGCCAGCGACCCCGGGTTAGGGGCAAACTCCTACGAGCAGTACTTC. Translation: CASDPGLGANSYEQYF.